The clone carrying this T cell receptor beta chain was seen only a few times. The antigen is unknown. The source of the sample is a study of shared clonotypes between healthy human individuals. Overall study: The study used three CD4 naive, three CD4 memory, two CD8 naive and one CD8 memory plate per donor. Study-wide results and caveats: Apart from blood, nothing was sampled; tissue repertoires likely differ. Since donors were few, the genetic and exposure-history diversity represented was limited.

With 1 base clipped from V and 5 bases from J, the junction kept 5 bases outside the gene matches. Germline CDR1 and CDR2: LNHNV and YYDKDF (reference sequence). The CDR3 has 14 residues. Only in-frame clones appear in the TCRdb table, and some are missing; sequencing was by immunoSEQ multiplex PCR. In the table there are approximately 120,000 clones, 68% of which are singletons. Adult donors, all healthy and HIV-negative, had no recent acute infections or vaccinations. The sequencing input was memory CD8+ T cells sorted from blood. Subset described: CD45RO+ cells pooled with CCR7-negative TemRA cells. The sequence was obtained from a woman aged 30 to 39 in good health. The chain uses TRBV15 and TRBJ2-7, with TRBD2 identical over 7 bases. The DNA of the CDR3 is TGTGCCACCAGCAGAGGACGGGAGGAGGACGAGCAGTACTTC. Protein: CATSRGREEDEQYF.